A single sample gave rise to the 28 T cell receptor beta chains below, sequenced in a study of T cell responses to AZD1222 COVID-19 vaccine. Sequenced by immunoSEQ multiplex PCR; TCRdb stores in-frame clones only, minus some. The sample has about 150,000 clones; roughly nine tenths are singletons. Source: peripheral blood, taken on day 0 of AZD1222 vaccination. Receptors originate from an adult in good health.

The gene calls are TRBV6-5 and TRBJ1-2; 10 bases are a match to TRBD1. The V segment lost 7 bases and the J segment 7 bases; nucleotides outside the gene matches: 6. The CDR3 has 13 residues. The germline gives CDR1 MNHEY, CDR2 SVGAGI. The CDR3 loop is CASIPGQGTGYTF. CDR3 bases: TGTGCCAGCATCCCGGGACAGGGGACTGGCTACACCTTC.

The CDR3 loop is CASSAQQGTAKITQYF. The CDR3 nucleotides read TGTGCCAGCAGCGCCCAACAAGGGACAGCAAAGATTACGCAGTATTTT. The chain couples TRBV9 to TRBJ2-3, with 7 bases fitting TRBD1. Germline CDR1 SGDLS, CDR2 YYNGEE. This CDR3 spans 16 amino acids. After removal of 3 bases from V and 8 bases from J, the junction contained 15 bases not matched to a gene.

This sequence joins TRBV7-2 and TRBJ1-2; tentatively, D is TRBD1 (6 bases). CDR1 is SGHTA and CDR2 is FQGNSA in the germline V gene. This CDR3 is 18 amino acids long. V was trimmed by 2 bases and J by 7 bases, leaving 26 bases between them. This chain's CDR3 is CASSLPPDGTREFGGYTF. In DNA, the CDR3 is TGTGCCAGCAGCTTACCTCCCGACGGGACAAGAGAATTTGGTGGCTACACCTTC.

The chain links TRBV28 to TRBJ1-5, with 9 bases matching TRBD1. Germline CDR1 MDHEN, CDR2 SYDVKM. The CDR3 sequence is 14 residues long. With V trimmed by 5 bases and J by 5 bases, 4 bases remained unmatched. The CDR3, as DNA: TGTGCCAGCAGTCCCGGGACAGGGTATCAGCCCCAGCATTTT. Its protein product is CASSPGTGYQPQHF.

This rearrangement joins TRBV11-3 to TRBJ2-1; possibly TRBD1 or TRBD2 for D (5 bases each). This CDR3 region has 15 residues. Trimming left V 3 bases short and J 9 bases short, with 18 bases between. Germline CDR1 is SGHNT and CDR2 is YENEEA. Written as DNA, the CDR3 is TGTGCCAGCAGCTTTAGCTTGACCCCGAGGGGTGAGCAGTTCTTC. Protein: CASSFSLTPRGEQFF.

The CDR3 is CASSLGAANTEAFF. CDR3 sequence (DNA): TGTGCCAGCAGCTTAGGGGCAGCTAACACTGAAGCTTTCTTT. This chain joins TRBV13 and TRBJ1-1; unclear D gene. V was trimmed by 0 bases and J by 2 bases, leaving 7 bases between them. The CDR3 is 14 residues long. Germline lookup yields CDR1 PRHDT and CDR2 FYEKMQ (reference sequence).

In this sample, this clone turned up a few times. The V and J genes are TRBV12-3 or TRBV12-4 and TRBJ1-5, with TRBD1 matching 7 bases. The length of the CDR3 is 13 residues. The V gene end was trimmed by 6 bases and the J gene end by 6 bases; junction bases not matched to a gene: 5. Written as DNA, the CDR3 is TGTGCCAGCAGCGGGCAGGGGGGTCAGCCCCAGCATTTT. This translates into CASSGQGGQPQHF.

The rearrangement links TRBV11-2 to TRBJ1-2; TRBD1 matches at 7 bases. Germline V CDR1 and CDR2: SGHAT, FQNNGV. The CDR3 loop spans 14 amino acids. V lost 6 bases and J lost 2; bases outside the gene matches: 6. CDR3 DNA: TGTGCCAGCAGAACGACAGGGACCAACTATGGCTACACCTTC. Its translation is CASRTTGTNYGYTF.

This clone appeared a single time. The chain combines TRBV7-9 with TRBJ2-3; no reliable D call. CDR1 SEHNR and CDR2 FQNEAQ come from the germline V gene (reference sequence). The CDR3 is 15 amino acids. Trimming cost V 1 base and J 2 bases, with 10 bases left between them. The CDR3 DNA is TGTGCCAGCAGCTTAGTGTCGGCGGTCACAGATACGCAGTATTTT. Residues: CASSLVSAVTDTQYF.

This clone was detected once. V and J are TRBV6-5 and TRBJ2-1; no clear D. Trimming shortened V by 0 bases and J by 0 bases, and 6 bases separated the two germline ends. This CDR3 is 15 amino acids long. Per the germline V gene, CDR1 is MNHEY and CDR2 is SVGAGI. As DNA, the CDR3 is TGTGCCAGCAGTTACTCGTCGAGCTCCTACAATGAGCAGTTCTTC. It translates to CASSYSSSSYNEQFF.

The chain has TRBV7-3 and TRBJ1-2; maybe TRBD1 (6 bases). Germline V lookup: CDR1 SGHTA, CDR2 FQGTGA. The CDR3 has 13 amino acids. Trimming left V 4 bases short and J 6 bases short, with 12 bases between. DNA of the CDR3: TGTGCCAGCAGCTGGACAGCCGGGAATGGCTACACCTTC. Protein product: CASSWTAGNGYTF.

The gene calls are TRBV6-4 and TRBJ1-1; 9 nucleotides align to TRBD1. The V and J ends lost 5 bases and 13 bases, in that order; junction bases with no gene match: 14. Germline-derived CDR1 and CDR2 are MRHNA and SNTAGT. The CDR3 contains 14 residues. The CDR3 loop is CASSRGQGGDTIFF. The CDR3 DNA reads as TGTGCCAGCAGTAGGGGACAGGGCGGGGATACAATTTTCTTT.

The chain employs TRBV6-2 or TRBV6-3 and TRBJ1-5, with 8 bases lining up with TRBD1. The V gene end was trimmed by 1 base and the J gene end by 6 bases; junction bases not matched to a gene: 14. From germline, CDR1 is MNHEY and CDR2 SVGEGT. The CDR3 is made up of 18 amino acids. CDR3 in amino acids: CASSYFLSGKDRGQPQHF. CDR3 DNA sequence: TGTGCCAGCAGTTACTTCTTGAGCGGGAAAGACAGGGGTCAGCCCCAGCATTTT.

J is TRBJ1-1 and V is TRBV5-1, with D maybe TRBD1 (5 bases). This CDR3 contains 13 residues. The V gene's germline CDR1 is SGHRS and CDR2 YFSETQ. V gave up 0 bases and J gave up 11 bases, with 14 bases separating them. Written as DNA, the CDR3 is TGCGCCAGCAGCTTGGAAGGGAGGGGAACGGCTTTCTTT. Translation: CASSLEGRGTAFF.

The chain couples TRBV12-3 or TRBV12-4 to TRBJ1-2; 8 nucleotides match TRBD1. The CDR3 totals 12 residues. The V and J ends lost 6 bases and 4 bases, in that order; junction bases with no gene match: 1. CDR3 sequence reads: CASSQGAYGYTF. CDR3 DNA sequence: TGTGCCAGCAGCCAGGGGGCCTATGGCTACACCTTC.

This chain links TRBV5-1 with TRBJ2-5; 8 positions match TRBD2. Germline V gene lookup returns CDR1 SGHRS and CDR2 YFSETQ. This CDR3 is built from 16 residues. V lost 4 bases and J lost 3; bases outside the gene matches: 11. In DNA form, the CDR3 reads TGCGCCAGCAGCCCCGGGGAGCGGGAGCAAGAAGAGACCCAGTACTTC. Protein product: CASSPGEREQEETQYF.

This chain joins TRBV15 and TRBJ1-5; TRBD1 matches at 8 bases. The V segment lost 6 bases and the J segment 3 bases; nucleotides outside the gene matches: 16. Germline CDR1 is LNHNV and CDR2 is YYDKDF (reference sequence). The CDR3 is made up of 18 amino acids. The CDR3: CATRDLGTGSKVNQPQHF. In DNA form, the CDR3 reads TGTGCCACCAGAGACCTCGGGACAGGTAGTAAGGTCAATCAGCCCCAGCATTTT.

The J gene is TRBJ1-4, the V gene TRBV9; 7 bases line up with TRBD1. This CDR3 contains 14 residues. The J segment lost 5 bases and the V segment lost 0 bases, leaving 1 base of the junction unmatched. Germline CDR1 and CDR2: SGDLS and YYNGEE. The CDR3 protein is CASSVDRGNEKLFF. As DNA, the CDR3 is TGTGCCAGCAGCGTAGACAGGGGCAATGAAAAACTGTTTTTT.

J is TRBJ2-3 and V is TRBV29-1; D is perhaps TRBD2 (7 bases). The ends were cut back, 7 bases at V and 3 bases at J, with 17 bases in the middle. The CDR3 has 14 amino acids. CDR1 and CDR2 (germline): SQVTM, ANQGSEA. The chain's CDR3 is CSADEGGGTDTQYF. The CDR3 region has the DNA TGCAGCGCCGATGAGGGGGGGGGAACAGATACGCAGTATTTT.

This chain joins TRBV10-2 and TRBJ1-5, with D maybe TRBD1 (6 bases). Germline loops: CDR1 WSHSY, CDR2 SAAADI. CDR3 size: 13 residues. V lost 2 bases, J lost 7 bases, and 9 bases lay in between. The CDR3 region is CASSEGGTQPQHF. The CDR3 coding sequence is TGCGCCAGCAGTGAGGGGGGCACGCAGCCCCAGCATTTT.

The chain combines TRBV7-2 with TRBJ1-6; possibly TRBD1 for D (5 bases). This CDR3 spans 15 amino acids. V was shortened by 5 bases and J by 14 bases, with 22 bases between the two germline ends. Germline-derived CDR1 and CDR2 are SGHTA and FQGNSA. CDR3 loop: CASSPGPLVHWALHF. The CDR3 DNA is TGTGCCAGCAGCCCAGGGCCCCTGGTTCATTGGGCCCTCCACTTT. Looking up the rest from reference TRBV7-2 and TRBJ1-6 gives the full variable domain: GAGVSQSPSNKVTEKGKDVELRCDPISGHTALYWYRQSLGQGLEFLIYFQGNSAPDKSGLPSDRFSAERTGGSVSTLTIQRTQQEDSAVYLCASSPGPLVHWALHFGNGTRLTVT.

The J gene is TRBJ1-2, the V gene TRBV18; 10 positions match TRBD1. Germline V gives CDR1 KGHSH, CDR2 LQKENI. Trimming at V came to 5 bases and at J to 3 bases, leaving 0 bases not matched to a gene. This CDR3 spans 13 amino acids. In nucleotides, the CDR3 is TGTGCCAGCTCAGGACAGGGGGACTATGGCTACACCTTC. It codes for CASSGQGDYGYTF. Based on the CDR3 plus reference TRBV18 and TRBJ1-2, the full variable domain is NAGVMQNPRHLVRRRGQEARLRCSPMKGHSHVYWYRQLPEEGLKFMVYLQKENIIDESGMPKERFSAEFPKEGPSILRIQQVVRGDSAAYFCASSGQGDYGYTFGSGTRLTVV.

The V call is TRBV5-1, the J call TRBJ2-7, with D perhaps TRBD2 (5 bases). This CDR3 is built from 12 residues. The V end was cut by 0 bases, the J end by 6 bases, with 7 bases between. Germline V gene lookup returns CDR1 SGHRS and CDR2 YFSETQ. The DNA for the CDR3 is TGCGCCAGCAGCTTGGAGGAGGCCGAGCAGTACTTC. Translating it yields CASSLEEAEQYF.

The V and J genes are TRBV27 and TRBJ1-1; no firm D call. Germline V gene data show CDR1 as MNHEY and CDR2 as SMNVEV (reference sequence). CDR3 length equals 14 residues. Trimming took 4 bases from V and 5 from J, leaving 14 bases between them. The CDR3 is CASSSLFGVTEAFF. For the CDR3, the DNA is TGTGCCAGCAGTTCCCTCTTCGGAGTGACTGAAGCTTTCTTT.

The rearrangement uses TRBV5-5 and TRBJ2-1; 10 nucleotides match TRBD2. CDR3 size: 15 residues. V lost 0 bases to trimming and J lost 15 bases; unmatched junction nucleotides: 12. Germline values: CDR1 SGHKS, CDR2 YYEKEE (reference sequence). The CDR3 is CASSLGTSGQSGGFF. The CDR3 region has the DNA TGTGCCAGCAGCTTGGGGACTAGCGGTCAATCAGGGGGGTTCTTC.

The J gene is TRBJ1-6, the V gene TRBV3-1 (or the pseudogene TRBV3-2); D not certain. The CDR3 sequence is 17 residues long. V gave up 0 bases and J gave up 7 bases, with 16 bases separating them. Germline values: CDR1 LGHDT, CDR2 YNNKEL (reference sequence). The CDR3, as DNA: TGTGCCAGCAGCCAAGATGTTGTGGGAGTACGGAATTCACCCCTCCACTTT. Translated: CASSQDVVGVRNSPLHF.

The J gene is TRBJ2-3, the V gene TRBV6-1, with TRBD1 as a possible D gene (6 bases). The V gene's germline CDR1 is MNHNS and CDR2 SASEGT. The CDR3 length is 13 residues. Trimming removed 0 bases from V and 7 bases from J, with 8 bases in between. The CDR3 DNA reads TGTGCCAGCAGTGAAGCGACAGGTTATACGCAGTATTTT. Protein product: CASSEATGYTQYF.

The chain uses TRBV6-5 and TRBJ2-3, with 8 bases aligning to TRBD2. Trimming took 7 bases from V and 12 from J; bases not matched to a gene: 15. The CDR3 has 14 amino acids. Germline CDR1 and CDR2: MNHEY and SVGAGI. The CDR3 spells CASTPPGGAGGQYF. The CDR3 nucleotides read TGTGCCAGCACACCCCCCGGGGGGGCCGGGGGACAGTATTTT.